Each of the 10 T cell receptor beta chains below was sequenced from the same sample in a study of cytomegalovirus exposure and HLA in healthy donors. Profiling relied on immunoSEQ multiplex PCR, and the TCRdb table lists in-frame clones only, not all of them. The table shows approximately 300,000 clones, with 86% occurring only once. Specimen: PBMCs. These receptors originate from a young woman in good health and CMV-seronegative.

J is TRBJ2-1 and V is TRBV6-6, with D perhaps matching TRBD2 (6 bases). Trimming left V 5 bases short and J 11 bases short, with 13 bases between. This CDR3 has 12 residues. CDR1 and CDR2 (germline): MNHNY, SVGAGI (reference sequence). CDR3 sequence (DNA): TGTGCCAGCAGTCGCGCTAGCGATCAGCAGTTCTTC. Its translation is CASSRASDQQFF.

This clone was counted only a few times. The chain carries TRBV19 and TRBJ1-5; 7 bases are a match to TRBD1. V dropped 6 bases and J dropped 2; count of bases not matched to a gene: 7. There are 15 residues in the CDR3. CDR1 and CDR2 (germline): LNHDA, SQIVND (reference sequence). The CDR3 region has the DNA TGTGCCAGTAGGACAGGGTATGGCGGCAATCAGCCCCAGCATTTT. It codes for CASRTGYGGNQPQHF.

The chain combines TRBV10-1 with TRBJ1-1, with unresolved D. The V gene lost 10 bases and the J gene lost 1 base, with 7 bases spanning the gap. The CDR3 sequence is 11 residues long. Germline CDR1 and CDR2: WNHNN and SYGVQD (reference sequence). The CDR3 nucleotides are TGCGCCATCCTATCGAACACTGAAGCTTTCTTT. Its translation is CAILSNTEAFF.

This clone occurred once. This rearrangement joins TRBV19 to TRBJ2-7, with TRBD2 matching 12 bases. Germline V gene data show CDR1 as LNHDA and CDR2 as SQIVND (reference sequence). Losses at the gene ends were 10 bases for V and 4 bases for J; bases not matched to a gene: 5. The CDR3 runs to 13 residues. The CDR3 coding sequence is TGTGCCACCTCTAGCGGGAGGGGGTACGAGCAGTACTTC. Its protein is CATSSGRGYEQYF.

This rearrangement joins TRBV2 to TRBJ2-3; TRBD2 matches 14 bases. There are 15 residues in the CDR3. The germline gives CDR1 SNHLY, CDR2 FYNNEI. The V and J ends lost 5 bases and 6 bases, in that order; junction bases with no gene match: 4. The CDR3 DNA is TGTGCCAGCAGTCGGGGGACTAGCGGGAGCGATACGCAGTATTTT. Amino acid sequence: CASSRGTSGSDTQYF.

The chain is built from TRBV2 and TRBJ2-1; TRBD2 aligns across 13 bases. The J segment lost 0 bases and the V segment lost 8 bases, leaving 4 bases of the junction unmatched. This CDR3 has 16 amino acids. The germline V gene encodes CDR1 SNHLY and CDR2 FYNNEI. In DNA, the CDR3 is TGTGCCAGCGGGACTAGCGGGACTTTCTCCTACAATGAGCAGTTCTTC. The encoded protein is CASGTSGTFSYNEQFF.

The rearrangement uses TRBV5-1 and TRBJ2-2; 12 positions agree with TRBD2. This CDR3 region has 15 residues. Germline V gene lookup returns CDR1 SGHRS and CDR2 YFSETQ. With 2 bases clipped from V and 5 bases from J, the junction kept 1 base outside the gene matches. The CDR3 nucleotides read TGCGCCAGCAGCTTTGGGACTAGCGGGACCGGGGAGCTGTTTTTT. This codes for CASSFGTSGTGELFF.

The rearrangement links TRBV5-1 to TRBJ2-5; possible D gene TRBD1, 5 bases. The germline V gene encodes CDR1 SGHRS and CDR2 YFSETQ. The CDR3 runs 14 residues. V shed 1 base and J shed 1 base, with 8 bases lying between them. The CDR3 is CASSLRTGQETQYF. CDR3 coding DNA: TGCGCCAGCAGCTTGAGAACAGGCCAAGAGACCCAGTACTTC.

This clone was recorded only once. The sample has other DNA sequences that encode this CDR3 too. The rearrangement uses TRBV9 and TRBJ2-7, with D tentatively TRBD1 (5 bases). The length of the CDR3 is 12 residues. The germline V gene has CDR1 SGDLS and CDR2 YYNGEE. Trimming took 3 bases from V and 6 from J, leaving 10 bases between them. Here the CDR3 DNA reads TGTGCCAGCAGCGCAGGGATTGGCGAGCAGTACTTC. Its translation: CASSAGIGEQYF. Drawing the rest from reference TRBV9 and TRBJ2-7, the complete variable domain is DSGVTQTPKHLITATGQRVTLRCSPRSGDLSVYWYQQSLDQGLQFLIQYYNGEERAKGNILERFSAQQFPDLHSELNLSSLELGDSALYFCASSAGIGEQYFGPGTRLTVT.

V is TRBV7-3 and J is TRBJ2-7, with a tentative D call TRBD1 (5 bases). This CDR3 is 14 amino acids long. CDR1 is SGHTA, CDR2 FQGTGA, per germline. V was trimmed by 4 bases and J by 1 base, leaving 11 bases between them. The CDR3 loop is CASSSHRGSYEQYF. In nucleotides, the CDR3 is TGTGCCAGCAGCTCCCATAGGGGATCCTACGAGCAGTACTTC.